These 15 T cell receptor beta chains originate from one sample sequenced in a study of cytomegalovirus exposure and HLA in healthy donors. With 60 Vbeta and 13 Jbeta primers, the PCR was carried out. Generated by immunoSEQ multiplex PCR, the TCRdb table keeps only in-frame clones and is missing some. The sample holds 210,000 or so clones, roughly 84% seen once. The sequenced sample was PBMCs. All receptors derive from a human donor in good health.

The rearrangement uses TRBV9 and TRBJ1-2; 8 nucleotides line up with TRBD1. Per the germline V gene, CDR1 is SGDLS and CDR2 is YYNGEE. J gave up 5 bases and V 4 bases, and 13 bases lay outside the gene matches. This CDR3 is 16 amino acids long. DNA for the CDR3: TGTGCCAGCAGCTCTCGCGGACAGGGCCCTATTTATGGCTACACCTTC. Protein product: CASSSRGQGPIYGYTF.

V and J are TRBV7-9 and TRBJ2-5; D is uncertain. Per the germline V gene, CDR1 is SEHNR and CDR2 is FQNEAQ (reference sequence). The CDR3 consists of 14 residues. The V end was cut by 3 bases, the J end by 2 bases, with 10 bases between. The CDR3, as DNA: TGTGCCAGCAGCTTTCCCGGTAATCAAGAGACCCAGTACTTC. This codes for CASSFPGNQETQYF. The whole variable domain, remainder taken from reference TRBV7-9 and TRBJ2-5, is DTGVSQNPRHKITKRGQNVTFRCDPISEHNRLYWYRQTLGQGPEFLTYFQNEAQLEKSRLLSDRFSAERPKGSFSTLEIQRTEQGDSAMYLCASSFPGNQETQYFGPGTRLLVL.

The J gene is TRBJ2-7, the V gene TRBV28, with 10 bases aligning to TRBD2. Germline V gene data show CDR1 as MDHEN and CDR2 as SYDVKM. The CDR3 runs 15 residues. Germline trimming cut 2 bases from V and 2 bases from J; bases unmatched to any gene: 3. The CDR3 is CASSLGLAATYEQYF. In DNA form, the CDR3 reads TGTGCCAGCAGTTTAGGACTAGCGGCGACCTACGAGCAGTACTTC.

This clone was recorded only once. CDR3 bases: TGTGCCAGTAGTGTCACAGGGCCCGGGGAGCTGTTTTTT. Protein product: CASSVTGPGELFF. The chain carries TRBV19 and TRBJ2-2; a weak D match, TRBD1 (6 bases). The CDR3 length is 13 residues. Germline CDR1 and CDR2: LNHDA and SQIVND (reference sequence). The ends were cut back, 5 bases at V and 6 bases at J, with 10 bases in the middle.

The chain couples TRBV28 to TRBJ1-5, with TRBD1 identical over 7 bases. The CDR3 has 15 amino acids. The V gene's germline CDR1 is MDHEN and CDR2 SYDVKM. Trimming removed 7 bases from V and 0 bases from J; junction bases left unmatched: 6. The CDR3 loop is CASTRTGGSNQPQHF. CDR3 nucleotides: TGTGCCAGCACCAGGACAGGAGGTAGCAATCAGCCCCAGCATTTT.

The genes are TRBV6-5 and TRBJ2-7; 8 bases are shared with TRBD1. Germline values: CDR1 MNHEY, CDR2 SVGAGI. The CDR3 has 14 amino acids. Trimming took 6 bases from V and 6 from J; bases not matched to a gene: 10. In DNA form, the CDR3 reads TGTGCCAGCAGGATGACAGGGGAATTCCGCGAGCAGTACTTC. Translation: CASRMTGEFREQYF.

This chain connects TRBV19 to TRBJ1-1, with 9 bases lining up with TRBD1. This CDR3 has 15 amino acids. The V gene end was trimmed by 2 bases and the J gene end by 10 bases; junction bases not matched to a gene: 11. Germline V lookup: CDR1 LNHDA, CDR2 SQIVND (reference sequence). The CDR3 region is CASSIKRGQGVRAFF. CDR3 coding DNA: TGTGCCAGTAGTATAAAACGGGGACAGGGAGTTCGAGCTTTCTTT.

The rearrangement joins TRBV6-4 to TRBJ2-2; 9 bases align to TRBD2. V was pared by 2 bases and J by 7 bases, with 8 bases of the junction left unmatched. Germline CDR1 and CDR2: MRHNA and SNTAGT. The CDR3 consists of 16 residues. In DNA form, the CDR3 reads TGTGCCAGCAGTGACGGAGCGGGAGGAGAGGGCGGGGAGCTGTTTTTT. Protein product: CASSDGAGGEGGELFF.

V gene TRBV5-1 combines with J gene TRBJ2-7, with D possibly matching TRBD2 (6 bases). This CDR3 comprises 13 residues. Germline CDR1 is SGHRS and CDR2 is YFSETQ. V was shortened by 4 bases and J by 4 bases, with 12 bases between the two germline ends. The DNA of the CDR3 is TGCGCCAGCAGCATCACTAGCTGGTACGAGCAGTACTTC. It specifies CASSITSWYEQYF.

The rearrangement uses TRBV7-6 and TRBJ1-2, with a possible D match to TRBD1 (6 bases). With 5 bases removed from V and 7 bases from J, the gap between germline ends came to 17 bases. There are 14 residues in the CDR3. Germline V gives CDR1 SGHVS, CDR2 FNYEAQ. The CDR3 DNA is TGTGCCAGCAGCCCGGACAGTCAAAGTGGTGGCTACACCTTC. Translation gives CASSPDSQSGGYTF.

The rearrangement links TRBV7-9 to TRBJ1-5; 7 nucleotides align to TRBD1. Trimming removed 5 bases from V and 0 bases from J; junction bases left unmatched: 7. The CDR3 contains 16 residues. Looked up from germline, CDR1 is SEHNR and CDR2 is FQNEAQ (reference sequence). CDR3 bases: TGTGCCAGCAGCCCCGGACAGGCGGATAGCAATCAGCCCCAGCATTTT. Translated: CASSPGQADSNQPQHF.

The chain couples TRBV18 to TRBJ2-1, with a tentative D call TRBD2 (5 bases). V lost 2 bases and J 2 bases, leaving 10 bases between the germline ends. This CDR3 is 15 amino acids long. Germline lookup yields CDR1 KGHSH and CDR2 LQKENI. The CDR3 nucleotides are TGTGCCAGCTCACCAGGGAGTGGTACCTACAATGAGCAGTTCTTC. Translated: CASSPGSGTYNEQFF.

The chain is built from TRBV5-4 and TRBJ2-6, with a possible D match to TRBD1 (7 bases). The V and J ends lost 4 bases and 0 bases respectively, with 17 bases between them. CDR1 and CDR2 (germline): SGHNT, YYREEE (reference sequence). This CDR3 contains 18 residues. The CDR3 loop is CASSGGTVPSSGANVLTF. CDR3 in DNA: TGTGCCAGCAGCGGCGGGACAGTACCGTCCTCTGGGGCCAACGTCCTGACTTTC.

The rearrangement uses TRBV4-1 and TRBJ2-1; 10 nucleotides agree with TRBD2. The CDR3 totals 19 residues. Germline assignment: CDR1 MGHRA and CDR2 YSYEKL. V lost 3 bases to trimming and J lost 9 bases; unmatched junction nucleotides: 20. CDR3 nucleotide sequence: TGCGCCAGCAGCCACCTCCTCCAAGCGAGCGGGAGGGCCTTGGGTGAGCAGTTCTTC. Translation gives CASSHLLQASGRALGEQFF.

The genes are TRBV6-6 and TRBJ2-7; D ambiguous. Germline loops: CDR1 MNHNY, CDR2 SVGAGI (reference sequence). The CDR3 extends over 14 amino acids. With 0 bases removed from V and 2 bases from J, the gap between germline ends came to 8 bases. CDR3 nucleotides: TGTGCCAGCAGTTACTCGGCAGGAACCTACGAGCAGTACTTC. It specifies CASSYSAGTYEQYF.